The T cell receptor beta chain under discussion was sequenced for a study of T cell repertoires in cytomegalovirus infection. Across the study: Both CMV infection and a matching HLA type were indicated by public TCR beta signatures. General study findings and limits: CMV-specific TCR beta clonotypes restricted by HLA-C dominated the ex vivo response. The study identified carriers of CMV plus the relevant HLA from cumulative public TCR beta family frequency.

TCRdb analysed the reads with MiXCR anew, one entry per CDR3 protein. Of roughly 630,000 distinct CDR3 sequences in the sample, 20% to 30% were seen once. The CDR3 consists of 18 residues. Per the germline V gene, CDR1 is SNHLY and CDR2 is FYNNEI. Trimming at V came to 0 bases and at J to 2 bases, leaving 6 bases not matched to a gene. This clonotype has more than one count but fewer than ten. Its specificity is unknown. Input material: CD8+ T cells from PBMCs. The source is a human donor in good health (CMV status not recorded). Some clones in this sample may be carry-over from other donors' samples. The genes are TRBV2 and TRBJ2-7; 14 positions match TRBD2. CDR3 nucleotides: TGTGCCAGCAGTGAAGCCCTCGGACTAGCGGGGGGTCCCTACGAGCAGTACTTC. Translated: CASSEALGLAGGPYEQYF.